Each of the 11 T cell receptor beta chains below was sequenced from the same sample in a study of blood T cell repertoires in COVID-19. TCRdb's copy holds only in-frame clones and misses some; the assay was immunoSEQ multiplex PCR. The table has roughly 180,000 clones, roughly 85% seen once. The sample was peripheral blood. The receptor set was obtained from a man in his fifties or sixties with acute or convalescent COVID-19.

The rearrangement links TRBV14 to TRBJ2-7, with TRBD2 matching 7 bases. J gave up 4 bases and V 5 bases, and 20 bases lay outside the gene matches. This CDR3 region has 18 residues. Germline V gene sequence: CDR1 SGHDN, CDR2 FVKESK. CDR3 bases: TGTGCCAGCAGCGGTGGACTAGTGGGGAAACCCCCCCATTACGAGCAGTACTTC. This gives the protein CASSGGLVGKPPHYEQYF. The complete variable domain, with remaining parts taken from reference TRBV14 and TRBJ2-7, reads EAGVTQFPSHSVIEKGQTVTLRCDPISGHDNLYWYRRVMGKEIKFLLHFVKESKQDESGMPNNRFLAERTGGTYSTLKVQPAELEDSGVYFCASSGGLVGKPPHYEQYFGPGTRLTVT.

The sample holds a few counts of this clone. The rearrangement joins TRBV5-1 to TRBJ1-5; 10 positions agree with TRBD1. Trimming at V came to 4 bases and at J to 5 bases, leaving 12 bases not matched to a gene. The CDR3 has 17 residues. Germline assignment: CDR1 SGHRS and CDR2 YFSETQ. The CDR3 region is CASSVGGTGAADQPQHF. Written as DNA, the CDR3 is TGCGCCAGCAGCGTGGGTGGGACAGGGGCCGCCGATCAGCCCCAGCATTTT.

The rearrangement joins TRBV28 to TRBJ1-2; D might be TRBD1 (6 bases). The CDR3 length is 15 residues. Germline CDR1 MDHEN, CDR2 SYDVKM. Trimming stripped 6 bases from V and 4 bases from J, with 18 bases between. CDR3 residues: CASRGGSQGLYGYTF. Here the CDR3 DNA reads TGTGCCAGCAGGGGGGGGTCACAGGGCCTCTATGGCTACACCTTC.

V is TRBV7-3 and J is TRBJ2-2; D is possibly TRBD2 (7 bases). In germline, CDR1 is SGHTA, CDR2 FQGTGA. This CDR3 contains 16 residues. V lost 5 bases and J 6 bases, leaving 19 bases between the germline ends. CDR3 bases: TGTGCCAGCAGCGTCAGGGGCGGGAGAAGGTCCGGGGAGCTGTTTTTT. This codes for CASSVRGGRRSGELFF.

This clone was counted between two and nine times. The CDR3 sequence is CASSTSGSEQFF. The CDR3 DNA reads TGTGCCAGCAGTACTAGCGGGAGTGAGCAGTTCTTC. The chain has TRBV12-3 or TRBV12-4 and TRBJ2-1, with 11 positions matching TRBD2. CDR3 size: 12 residues. V lost 5 bases to trimming and J lost 9 bases; unmatched junction nucleotides: 0.

The chain joins TRBV3-1 (or the pseudogene TRBV3-2) to TRBJ1-1, with TRBD1 as a possible D gene (5 bases). The CDR3 covers 14 residues. The germline V gene has CDR1 LGHDT and CDR2 YNNKEL (reference sequence). Trimming took off 2 bases at V and 4 bases at J, with 11 bases between the two ends. The CDR3 DNA sequence: TGTGCCAGCAGCCAATGGCAGGGAGGCACTGAAGCTTTCTTT. Residues: CASSQWQGGTEAFF.

The genes are TRBV2 and TRBJ1-6; 11 bases align to TRBD1. The CDR3 length is 19 residues. Germline CDR1 SNHLY, CDR2 FYNNEI. Germline trimming cut 6 bases from V and 3 bases from J; bases unmatched to any gene: 13. The CDR3 sequence is CASSPPVRTGGDYNSPLHF. As DNA, the CDR3 is TGTGCCAGCAGCCCACCGGTTCGGACAGGGGGCGACTATAATTCACCCCTCCACTTT. Complete variable domain (other parts from reference TRBV2 and TRBJ1-6): EPEVTQTPSHQVTQMGQEVILRCVPISNHLYFYWYRQILGQKVEFLVSFYNNEISEKSEIFDDQFSVERPDGSNFTLKIRSTKLEDSAMYFCASSPPVRTGGDYNSPLHFGNGTRLTVT.

In DNA, the CDR3 is TGTGCCAGCAGCTCGCCGGGACTCAGCACAGATACGCAGTATTTT. As protein: CASSSPGLSTDTQYF. The rearrangement uses TRBV11-2 and TRBJ2-3; D is possibly TRBD2 (6 bases). The CDR3 totals 15 residues. The V gene lost 4 bases and the J gene lost 0 bases, with 11 bases spanning the gap. Germline CDR1 SGHAT, CDR2 FQNNGV.

This clone was observed a single time. V and J are TRBV6-4 and TRBJ1-4; 9 bases map to TRBD1. J gave up 8 bases and V 6 bases, and 10 bases lay outside the gene matches. This CDR3 is 15 amino acids long. Germline V gene data show CDR1 as MRHNA and CDR2 as SNTAGT. CDR3: CASRQTGGAREKLFF. In DNA, the CDR3 is TGTGCCAGCAGACAAACAGGGGGCGCCCGGGAAAAACTGTTTTTT.

The gene calls are TRBV28 and TRBJ1-4, with 7 positions matching TRBD1. V lost 8 bases and J lost 7; bases outside the gene matches: 10. Germline V gene sequence: CDR1 MDHEN, CDR2 SYDVKM. CDR3 size: 14 residues. As DNA, the CDR3 is TGTGCCAGCCAGGGGGGATTCGCTAGTGAAAAACTGTTTTTT. It specifies CASQGGFASEKLFF.

This chain links TRBV27 with TRBJ2-7; 10 positions match TRBD1. Germline CDR1 MNHEY, CDR2 SMNVEV (reference sequence). V shed 6 bases, J shed 2 bases, and the junction held 1 base outside the gene matches. The length of the CDR3 is 13 residues. The CDR3 loop reads CASSGQGAYEQYF. The CDR3 nucleotides are TGTGCCAGCAGCGGACAGGGGGCCTACGAGCAGTACTTC.